The 22 T cell receptor beta chains below were found in one sample sequenced in a study of blood T cell repertoires in COVID-19. Sequencing used immunoSEQ multiplex PCR; TCRdb keeps in-frame clones, though not all of them. The table has about 170,000 clones, about 90% seen once. The sequencing input was peripheral blood. The source is a woman in her sixties or seventies with COVID-19, enrolled during active disease.

This chain links TRBV9 with TRBJ2-6; TRBD1 matches 10 bases. This CDR3 has 19 residues. Trimming removed 0 bases from V and 0 bases from J; junction bases left unmatched: 6. Germline V lookup: CDR1 SGDLS, CDR2 YYNGEE. The DNA for the CDR3 is TGTGCCAGCAGCGTAGAAGTTAGGACAGGGGGCTCTGGGGCCAACGTCCTGACTTTC. It codes for CASSVEVRTGGSGANVLTF. The complete variable domain, with remaining parts taken from reference TRBV9 and TRBJ2-6, reads DSGVTQTPKHLITATGQRVTLRCSPRSGDLSVYWYQQSLDQGLQFLIQYYNGEERAKGNILERFSAQQFPDLHSELNLSSLELGDSALYFCASSVEVRTGGSGANVLTFGAGSRLTVL.

The CDR3 nucleotides are TGTGCCAGTAGTTATCCCAGTGGCTACACCTTC. It encodes CASSYPSGYTF. J is TRBJ1-2 and V is TRBV19; D is unresolved. Germline V gene sequence: CDR1 LNHDA, CDR2 SQIVND (reference sequence). This CDR3 region has 11 residues. The germline V and J ends were trimmed by 5 bases and 7 bases, with 8 bases remaining between them.

The chain joins TRBV7-9 to TRBJ2-1, with a tentative D call TRBD2 (6 bases). The V gene's germline CDR1 is SEHNR and CDR2 FQNEAQ (reference sequence). Between the trimmed V and J ends, which lost 5 bases and 5 bases, there was a span of 13 bases. CDR3 length: 14 residues. The CDR3 DNA sequence: TGTGCCAGCAGCCCTTACCGGGAGCACAATGAGCAGTTCTTC. Its protein is CASSPYREHNEQFF.

The rearrangement uses TRBV29-1 and TRBJ2-7, with D unclear. The CDR3 consists of 13 residues. Germline values: CDR1 SQVTM, CDR2 ANQGSEA. Trimming shortened V by 6 bases and J by 0 bases, and 12 bases separated the two germline ends. The CDR3 here is CSVAPASSYEQYF. Here the CDR3 DNA reads TGCAGCGTCGCCCCCGCCAGCTCCTACGAGCAGTACTTC.

V and J are TRBV5-1 and TRBJ1-1, with a weak D call TRBD1 (5 bases). V lost 0 bases, J lost 4 bases, and 13 bases lay in between. Germline CDR1 is SGHRS and CDR2 is YFSETQ. This CDR3 has 15 residues. CDR3 loop: CASSLVGQGGTEAFF. In DNA, the CDR3 is TGCGCCAGCAGCTTGGTGGGGCAGGGAGGCACTGAAGCTTTCTTT.

This clone was found a few times. The rearrangement uses TRBV7-3 and TRBJ2-2; 7 nucleotides match TRBD2. V lost 3 bases, J lost 9 bases, and 10 bases stayed unmatched. The CDR3 covers 15 residues. Germline CDR1 reads SGHTA; CDR2 reads FQGTGA. In DNA form, the CDR3 reads TGTGCCAGCAGCTTCGTTTCTAGCGGTGGGAGGGAGCTGTTTTTT. Translation gives CASSFVSSGGRELFF. Variable domain in full (rest from reference TRBV7-3 and TRBJ2-2): GAGVSQTPSNKVTEKGKYVELRCDPISGHTALYWYRQSLGQGPEFLIYFQGTGAADDSGLPNDRFFAVRPEGSVSTLKIQRTERGDSAVYLCASSFVSSGGRELFFGEGSRLTVL.

The J gene is TRBJ1-6, the V gene TRBV7-8; TRBD1 agrees at 10 bases. Germline V gene lookup returns CDR1 SGHVS and CDR2 FQNEAQ. The CDR3 contains 18 residues. With V trimmed by 5 bases and J by 5 bases, 12 bases remained unmatched. The CDR3 is CASSEYDDRGLNNSPLHF. The CDR3 bases are TGTGCCAGCAGCGAATATGACGACAGGGGGCTCAATAATTCACCCCTCCACTTT.

This clone has only one observation. The chain has TRBV14 and TRBJ1-4; possibly TRBD1 for D (6 bases). Germline CDR1 is SGHDN and CDR2 is FVKESK. Trimming took 0 bases from V and 8 from J, leaving 16 bases between them. There are 16 residues in the CDR3. DNA for the CDR3: TGTGCCAGCAGCCAAGATCGGGCAGGGGCCGGGGAAAAACTGTTTTTT. Its translation is CASSQDRAGAGEKLFF.

V is TRBV7-8 and J is TRBJ2-3; D may be TRBD2 (5 bases). The CDR3 is made up of 15 amino acids. CDR1 SGHVS and CDR2 FQNEAQ come from the germline V gene. Trimming cost V 5 bases and J 6 bases, with 18 bases left between them. The DNA for the CDR3 is TGTGCCAGCAGCCTAACCTACGGGAAAACGGATACGCAGTATTTT. Translating it yields CASSLTYGKTDTQYF.

This clone was counted a few times. The V gene is TRBV6-2 or TRBV6-3, the J gene TRBJ2-2; TRBD1 matches 8 bases. CDR3 length equals 16 residues. CDR1 and CDR2 (germline): MNHEY, SVGEGT. V lost 2 bases and J lost 1; bases outside the gene matches: 3. The CDR3 region is CASSYGDRGNTGELFF. CDR3 nucleotide sequence: TGTGCCAGCAGTTACGGCGACAGGGGGAACACCGGGGAGCTGTTTTTT.

V gene TRBV28 combines with J gene TRBJ2-1; 9 nucleotides match TRBD1. Trimming removed 2 bases from V and 2 bases from J; junction bases left unmatched: 1. CDR1 and CDR2 (germline): MDHEN, SYDVKM. This CDR3 spans 15 amino acids. The CDR3: CASSLGQGPYNEQFF. The CDR3 DNA reads as TGTGCCAGCAGTTTAGGACAGGGGCCCTACAATGAGCAGTTCTTC.

This chain uses TRBV7-9 with TRBJ1-1; possibly TRBD1 for D (5 bases). The germline V gene encodes CDR1 SEHNR and CDR2 FQNEAQ (reference sequence). The CDR3 spans 17 residues. V was cut by 5 bases and J by 0 bases, with 19 bases left in between. The CDR3 loop is CASSRARPGGVNTEAFF. The CDR3, as DNA: TGTGCCAGCAGCCGAGCTCGTCCAGGAGGGGTGAACACTGAAGCTTTCTTT. The entire variable domain, with the rest obtained from reference TRBV7-9 and TRBJ1-1, is as follows: DTGVSQNPRHKITKRGQNVTFRCDPISEHNRLYWYRQTLGQGPEFLTYFQNEAQLEKSRLLSDRFSAERPKGSFSTLEIQRTEQGDSAMYLCASSRARPGGVNTEAFFGQGTRLTVV.

This sequence joins TRBV6-5 and TRBJ2-7, with D perhaps matching TRBD1 (5 bases). V lost 6 bases and J 3 bases, leaving 15 bases between the germline ends. The germline CDR1 and CDR2 sequences are MNHEY and SVGAGI. The CDR3 covers 14 residues. CDR3 DNA: TGTGCCAGCAGGGTACCGGCTGACAGCTACGAGCAGTACTTC. The encoded protein is CASRVPADSYEQYF.

The rearrangement uses TRBV24-1 and TRBJ2-2; no reliable D call. The CDR3 sequence is 14 residues long. Germline loops: CDR1 KGHDR, CDR2 SFDVKD. V dropped 4 bases and J dropped 9 bases, with 14 bases sitting between them. CDR3 sequence reads: CATSDSAVSWELFF. Here the CDR3 DNA reads TGTGCCACCAGTGACTCGGCTGTTAGCTGGGAGCTGTTTTTT.

This chain uses TRBV18 with TRBJ2-5, with D possibly being TRBD2 (6 bases). In germline, CDR1 is KGHSH, CDR2 LQKENI. Trimming took off 3 bases at V and 5 bases at J, with 19 bases between the two ends. This CDR3 region has 16 residues. The CDR3 region is CASSPTQTSVWETQYF. The CDR3 DNA follows: TGTGCCAGCTCACCGACACAGACTAGTGTATGGGAGACCCAGTACTTC. The variable domain in full, with the rest retrieved from reference TRBV18 and TRBJ2-5, is NAGVMQNPRHLVRRRGQEARLRCSPMKGHSHVYWYRQLPEEGLKFMVYLQKENIIDESGMPKERFSAEFPKEGPSILRIQQVVRGDSAAYFCASSPTQTSVWETQYFGPGTRLLVL.

The chain links TRBV30 to TRBJ1-1, with no clear D. CDR3 length: 12 amino acids. V lost 1 base to trimming and J lost 8 bases, with 11 bases between them. Germline lookup yields CDR1 GTSNPN and CDR2 SVGIG (reference sequence). The CDR3 here is CAWSASTGEAFF. In DNA, the CDR3 is TGTGCCTGGAGTGCGTCGACTGGAGAAGCTTTCTTT.

This clone was picked up one time. The CDR3 DNA sequence: TGTGCCAGCAGCTTGAACGGGTACAATCAGCCCCAGCATTTT. Its protein product is CASSLNGYNQPQHF. The chain uses TRBV5-4 and TRBJ1-5; D not certain. The V gene lost 1 base and the J gene lost 3 bases, with 8 bases spanning the gap. The length of the CDR3 is 14 residues. Germline CDR1 and CDR2: SGHNT and YYREEE (reference sequence).

The chain links TRBV28 to TRBJ1-6, with TRBD1 as a possible D gene (6 bases). Germline V gene data show CDR1 as MDHEN and CDR2 as SYDVKM. V was pared by 5 bases and J by 6 bases, with 14 bases between. The CDR3 is made up of 15 amino acids. The DNA of the CDR3 is TGTGCCAGCAGTCCGCGGGGGCTCCCTAATTCACCCCTCCACTTT. Translating gives CASSPRGLPNSPLHF.

The gene calls are TRBV28 and TRBJ1-2, with 7 bases fitting TRBD1. The germline V gene encodes CDR1 MDHEN and CDR2 SYDVKM. The length of the CDR3 is 16 residues. V gave up 2 bases and J gave up 2 bases; unmatched junction bases: 8. CDR3 in amino acids: CASSLLGGRGNYGYTF. As DNA, the CDR3 is TGTGCCAGCAGTTTACTAGGGGGCCGGGGAAACTATGGCTACACCTTC.

J is TRBJ2-1 and V is TRBV4-3, with D tentatively TRBD2 (5 bases). CDR3 length: 13 amino acids. The germline gives CDR1 LGHNA, CDR2 YSLEER. The germline V and J ends were trimmed by 4 bases and 10 bases, with 14 bases remaining between them. CDR3 residues: CASSPGLPTEQFF. The DNA of the CDR3 is TGCGCCAGCAGCCCCGGACTCCCCACGGAGCAGTTCTTC.

The gene calls are TRBV24-1 and TRBJ2-5, with TRBD2 identical over 14 bases. Germline V lookup: CDR1 KGHDR, CDR2 SFDVKD. V was pared by 2 bases and J by 5 bases, with 9 bases of the junction left unmatched. CDR3 length: 18 residues. The CDR3 region has the DNA TGTGCCACCAGTGATTCAGGGACTAGCGGGAGAGGGTGGGAGACCCAGTACTTC. It is translated as CATSDSGTSGRGWETQYF.

The V and J genes are TRBV20-1 and TRBJ1-2, with D uncertain. The CDR3 is made up of 11 amino acids. V was pared by 0 bases and J by 8 bases, with 7 bases between. The germline V gene has CDR1 DFQATT and CDR2 SNEGSKA (reference sequence). CDR3 sequence (DNA): TGCAGTGCTAGAGATATACAGGGCTACACCTTC. Translated, it gives CSARDIQGYTF.